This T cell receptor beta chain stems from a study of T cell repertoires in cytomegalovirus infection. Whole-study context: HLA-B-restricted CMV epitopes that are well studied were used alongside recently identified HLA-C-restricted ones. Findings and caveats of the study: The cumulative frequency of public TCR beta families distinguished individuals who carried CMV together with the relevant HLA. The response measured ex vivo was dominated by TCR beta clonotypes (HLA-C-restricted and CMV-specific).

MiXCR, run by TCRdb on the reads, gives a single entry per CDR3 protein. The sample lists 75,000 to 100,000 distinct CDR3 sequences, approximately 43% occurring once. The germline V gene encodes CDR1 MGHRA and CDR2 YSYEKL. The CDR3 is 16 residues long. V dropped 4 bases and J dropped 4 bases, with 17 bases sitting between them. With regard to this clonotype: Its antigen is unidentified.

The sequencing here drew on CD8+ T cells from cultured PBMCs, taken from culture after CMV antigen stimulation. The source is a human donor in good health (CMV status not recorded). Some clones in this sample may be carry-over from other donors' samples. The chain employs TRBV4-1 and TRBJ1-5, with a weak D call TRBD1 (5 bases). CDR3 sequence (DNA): TGCGCCAGCAGCCTCAGGCGGGACGGGGGGAATCAGCCCCAGCATTTT. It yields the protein CASSLRRDGGNQPQHF.